This entry lists 32 T cell receptor beta chains sequenced from one sample in a study of shared clonotypes between healthy human individuals. Measured with immunoSEQ multiplex PCR; TCRdb has only the in-frame clones, and not every one. Among roughly 2.2 million clones listed, over 85% were seen once. Sequencing input: naive CD4+ T cells from PBMCs. As to subset: CD45RA+ positively selected. Receptors originate from a man aged 18 to 35 in good health. Some clones in this sample may be carry-over from other donors' samples.

This clone was seen once. The CDR3 sequence: CAGGNPENTEAFF. Here the CDR3 DNA reads TGTGCCGGAGGGAATCCAGAGAACACTGAAGCTTTCTTT. J is TRBJ1-1 and V is TRBV5-4; D ambiguous. The CDR3 covers 13 residues. CDR1 SGHNT and CDR2 YYREEE come from the germline V gene (reference sequence). Trimming took off 10 bases at V and 1 base at J, with 14 bases between the two ends.

The chain joins TRBV5-1 to TRBJ2-7; D unclear. V lost 0 bases and J lost 6, with 19 bases in between. This CDR3 contains 16 residues. Germline V gene sequence: CDR1 SGHRS, CDR2 YFSETQ. CDR3 coding DNA: TGCGCCAGCAGCTTGGCCTATACATCAGCTCCTGGCGAGCAGTACTTC. This encodes CASSLAYTSAPGEQYF. The entire variable domain, with the rest obtained from reference TRBV5-1 and TRBJ2-7, is as follows: KAGVTQTPRYLIKTRGQQVTLSCSPISGHRSVSWYQQTPGQGLQFLFEYFSETQRNKGNFPGRFSGRQFSNSRSEMNVSTLELGDSALYLCASSLAYTSAPGEQYFGPGTRLTVT.

This chain uses TRBV7-2 with TRBJ2-7; 11 bases line up with TRBD2. The CDR3 extends over 18 amino acids. The ends lost 1 base at V and 1 base at J; junction bases unmatched: 9. The germline V gene has CDR1 SGHTA and CDR2 FQGNSA. The CDR3 loop is CASSLGISGRAGSYEQYF. For the CDR3, the DNA is TGTGCCAGCAGCTTAGGAATTAGCGGGAGGGCCGGGTCCTACGAGCAGTACTTC.

The V and J genes are TRBV15 and TRBJ2-5; D may be TRBD2 (6 bases). Germline V gene lookup returns CDR1 LNHNV and CDR2 YYDKDF (reference sequence). The CDR3 is made up of 17 amino acids. Trimming removed 0 bases from V and 5 bases from J, with 19 bases in between. The CDR3 spells CATSRDPTPVAEETQYF. CDR3 bases: TGTGCCACCAGCAGAGATCCCACCCCGGTAGCGGAGGAGACCCAGTACTTC.

The chain uses TRBV6-6 and TRBJ2-3; maybe TRBD1 (5 bases). Per germline, CDR1 MNHNY and CDR2 SVGAGI (reference sequence). CDR3 length equals 13 residues. V lost 7 bases and J lost 1, with 9 bases in between. CDR3 protein: CASKSTGTDTQYF. DNA for the CDR3: TGTGCCAGCAAATCGACAGGCACAGATACGCAGTATTTT.

CDR3 bases: TGCGCCAGCAGCTTGGAGATACAGCGGTCCTACAATGAGCAGTTCTTC. Translating it yields CASSLEIQRSYNEQFF. The chain uses TRBV5-1 and TRBJ2-1; TRBD2 might be the D (5 bases). Looked up from germline, CDR1 is SGHRS and CDR2 is YFSETQ. Trimming removed 0 bases from V and 1 base from J, with 11 bases in between. The CDR3 is 16 residues long.

The V call is TRBV6-1, the J call TRBJ1-1, with no clear D. This CDR3 spans 15 amino acids. V gave up 7 bases and J gave up 5 bases, with 20 bases separating them. Germline V lookup: CDR1 MNHNS, CDR2 SASEGT. The CDR3 coding sequence is TGTGCCAGCAACCCCGCGAGGTCTCTGTTGACTGAAGCTTTCTTT. Its translation is CASNPARSLLTEAFF.

This sequence joins TRBV28 and TRBJ1-2, with TRBD1 identical over 10 bases. After removal of 10 bases from V and 3 bases from J, the junction contained 8 bases not matched to a gene. This CDR3 contains 14 residues. Per the germline V gene, CDR1 is MDHEN and CDR2 is SYDVKM. CDR3 loop: CATEGQGPYYGYTF. CDR3 DNA: TGTGCCACCGAGGGACAGGGGCCTTACTATGGCTACACCTTC.

CDR3 amino acids: CASSGGGYNEQFF. CDR3 sequence (DNA): TGTGCCAGCTCAGGCGGGGGCTACAATGAGCAGTTCTTC. V is TRBV7-9 and J is TRBJ2-1; 7 bases align to TRBD2. Trimming took 8 bases from V and 3 from J; bases not matched to a gene: 4. The CDR3 contains 13 residues. Germline V CDR1 and CDR2: SEHNR, FQNEAQ (reference sequence). Full variable domain (rest looked up from reference TRBV7-9 and TRBJ2-1): DTGVSQNPRHKITKRGQNVTFRCDPISEHNRLYWYRQTLGQGPEFLTYFQNEAQLEKSRLLSDRFSAERPKGSFSTLEIQRTEQGDSAMYLCASSGGGYNEQFFGPGTRLTVL.

The chain combines TRBV5-3 with TRBJ2-3, with D maybe TRBD2 (6 bases). TRBV5-3 is labeled an ORF, and its function is uncertain. The germline V and J ends were trimmed by 4 bases and 3 bases, with 15 bases remaining between them. CDR3 length: 15 amino acids. CDR3 amino acids: CARSVRTEGTDTQYF. DNA of the CDR3: TGTGCCAGAAGCGTCCGGACGGAGGGGACAGATACGCAGTATTTT.

J is TRBJ1-3 and V is TRBV7-2, with D tentatively TRBD1 (6 bases). The V gene's germline CDR1 is SGHTA and CDR2 FQGNSA. This CDR3 is built from 14 residues. V shed 2 bases and J shed 4 bases, with 9 bases lying between them. The CDR3 is CASSLTGAGNTIYF. CDR3 in DNA: TGTGCCAGCAGCTTAACGGGGGCAGGAAACACCATATATTTT.

The chain recombines TRBV28 with TRBJ1-1; the match to TRBD1 covers 12 bases. The CDR3 loop spans 17 amino acids. V gave up 3 bases and J gave up 4 bases; unmatched junction bases: 9. In germline, CDR1 is MDHEN, CDR2 SYDVKM. CDR3 in amino acids: CASSFRDRGPLGTEAFF. CDR3 in DNA: TGTGCCAGCAGTTTTCGGGACAGGGGGCCTCTGGGCACTGAAGCTTTCTTT.

The chain joins TRBV5-4 to TRBJ2-3, with D perhaps TRBD2 (6 bases). CDR1 and CDR2 from the germline V gene are SGHNT and YYREEE (reference sequence). CDR3 length: 14 residues. The V gene lost 6 bases and the J gene lost 4 bases, with 15 bases spanning the gap. CDR3 loop: CASTHWGTSDTQYF. The CDR3, as DNA: TGTGCCAGCACCCACTGGGGGACTTCAGATACGCAGTATTTT.

Points on this clone: Distinct nucleotide sequences in the sample also encode this CDR3. The chain uses TRBV4-1 and TRBJ1-4; TRBD1 matches at 9 bases. J gave up 8 bases and V 7 bases, and 11 bases lay outside the gene matches. The CDR3 is made up of 15 amino acids. Germline V gene data show CDR1 as MGHRA and CDR2 as YSYEKL. The CDR3 bases are TGCGCCAGCAAGAGCCGGGACAGGGTCGAGGAAAAACTGTTTTTT. As protein: CASKSRDRVEEKLFF.

As for this clone: This could be a read error, since a much larger clone is one nucleotide away. The genes are TRBV2 and TRBJ2-3, with no clear D. The CDR3 runs to 12 residues. The V end lost 8 bases, the J end lost 2 bases, and 8 bases lay between the germline ends. The germline V gene encodes CDR1 SNHLY and CDR2 FYNNEI. This CDR3 reads CASSPDTDTQYF. CDR3 coding DNA: TGTGCCAGCTCCCCAGACACAGATACGCAGTATTTT.

This chain uses TRBV7-2 with TRBJ1-3; D remains ambiguous. V was pared by 3 bases and J by 4 bases, with 13 bases between. The CDR3 is made up of 15 amino acids. CDR1 is SGHTA and CDR2 is FQGNSA in the germline V gene. The CDR3 region is CASSLRAAGGNTIYF. The DNA of the CDR3 is TGTGCCAGCAGCTTGAGGGCAGCAGGAGGAAACACCATATATTTT.

This clone was seen once. The chain couples TRBV7-2 to TRBJ2-7; 7 bases are a match to TRBD2. Germline CDR1 and CDR2: SGHTA and FQGNSA. With V trimmed by 5 bases and J by 3 bases, 7 bases remained unmatched. This CDR3 has 14 amino acids. The CDR3 DNA reads as TGTGCCAGCAGCCAGAGCGGGACTATCTACGAGCAGTACTTC. Translating gives CASSQSGTIYEQYF.

This chain uses TRBV19 with TRBJ2-7, with a weak D call TRBD2 (6 bases). Germline V gene sequence: CDR1 LNHDA, CDR2 SQIVND (reference sequence). V dropped 3 bases and J dropped 3 bases, with 9 bases sitting between them. CDR3 length: 13 amino acids. CDR3 in amino acids: CASSMAGIYEQYF. The CDR3 nucleotides read TGTGCCAGTAGTATGGCGGGGATCTACGAGCAGTACTTC. The variable domain in full, completed from reference TRBV19 and TRBJ2-7, reads DGGITQSPKYLFRKEGQNVTLSCEQNLNHDAMYWYRQDPGQGLRLIYYSQIVNDFQKGDIAEGYSVSREKKESFPLTVTSAQKNPTAFYLCASSMAGIYEQYFGPGTRLTVT.

This chain uses TRBV20-1 with TRBJ2-5; no firm D call. CDR3 length equals 11 residues. In germline, CDR1 is DFQATT, CDR2 SNEGSKA (reference sequence). V was trimmed by 6 bases and J by 1 base, leaving 6 bases between them. CDR3 nucleotide sequence: TGCAGTGCCCAAAGCCAAGAGACCCAGTACTTC. Translated, it gives CSAQSQETQYF.

The gene calls are TRBV5-1 and TRBJ2-1, with 12 bases matching TRBD2. The junction had 7 bases not matched to a gene; V was cut back by 7 bases and J by 8 bases. Germline loops: CDR1 SGHRS, CDR2 YFSETQ. The CDR3 covers 14 residues. Written as DNA, the CDR3 is TGCGCCAGCTGTCTAGCGGGAGGGAAGGATGAGCAGTTCTTC. Amino acids: CASCLAGGKDEQFF. Variable domain in full (rest from reference TRBV5-1 and TRBJ2-1): KAGVTQTPRYLIKTRGQQVTLSCSPISGHRSVSWYQQTPGQGLQFLFEYFSETQRNKGNFPGRFSGRQFSNSRSEMNVSTLELGDSALYLCASCLAGGKDEQFFGPGTRLTVL.

The chain uses TRBV12-5 and TRBJ1-5; D call uncertain. The ends were cut back, 4 bases at V and 0 bases at J, with 1 base in the middle. CDR3 length equals 12 residues. Per the germline V gene, CDR1 is LGHNT and CDR2 is FRNRAP. The CDR3 region is CASGYSNQPQHF. In DNA, the CDR3 is TGTGCTAGTGGTTATAGCAATCAGCCCCAGCATTTT.

The V and J genes are TRBV19 and TRBJ2-7; TRBD1 aligns across 9 bases. After removal of 3 bases from V and 2 bases from J, the junction contained 8 bases not matched to a gene. The CDR3 extends over 16 amino acids. The germline V gene has CDR1 LNHDA and CDR2 SQIVND (reference sequence). The CDR3 spells CASSIYPGTGTYEQYF. The DNA for the CDR3 is TGTGCCAGTAGTATCTACCCCGGGACAGGGACCTACGAGCAGTACTTC.

This chain uses TRBV28 with TRBJ1-2; weak D call: TRBD1 (5 bases). The CDR3 is 15 residues long. Germline V CDR1 and CDR2: MDHEN, SYDVKM. V was cut by 2 bases and J by 8 bases, with 18 bases left in between. The CDR3, as DNA: TGTGCCAGCAGTTTAGAAAGGGGCGTGTATCGGGGCTACACCTTC. Translation gives CASSLERGVYRGYTF.

Concerning this clone: Other DNA sequences in this sample translate to the same CDR3. This chain connects TRBV5-1 to TRBJ2-3; weak D call: TRBD2 (5 bases). V was pared by 2 bases and J by 0 bases, with 10 bases between. The CDR3 totals 15 residues. Germline CDR1 reads SGHRS; CDR2 reads YFSETQ. The CDR3: CASSFAGPSTDTQYF. Written as DNA, the CDR3 is TGCGCCAGCAGCTTCGCGGGCCCTAGCACAGATACGCAGTATTTT. The full variable domain, its missing parts supplied by reference TRBV5-1 and TRBJ2-3, is KAGVTQTPRYLIKTRGQQVTLSCSPISGHRSVSWYQQTPGQGLQFLFEYFSETQRNKGNFPGRFSGRQFSNSRSEMNVSTLELGDSALYLCASSFAGPSTDTQYFGPGTRLTVL.

V and J are TRBV7-9 and TRBJ2-7; D could derive from TRBD1 or TRBD2 (5 bases each). From germline, CDR1 is SEHNR and CDR2 FQNEAQ (reference sequence). V was cut by 5 bases and J by 2 bases, with 13 bases left in between. This CDR3 has 14 amino acids. CDR3 amino acids: CASSRGRGTYEQYF. Written as DNA, the CDR3 is TGTGCCAGCAGCCGGGGACGGGGAACCTACGAGCAGTACTTC.

The rearrangement uses TRBV29-1 and TRBJ1-3; D is undetermined. Trimming took 7 bases from V and 0 from J, leaving 10 bases between them. Per germline, CDR1 SQVTM and CDR2 ANQGSEA. The CDR3 contains 13 residues. The CDR3 DNA reads TGCAGCGCAGGCTGGGTCTCTGGAAACACCATATATTTT. It specifies CSAGWVSGNTIYF.

The chain joins TRBV11-3 to TRBJ2-5, with 8 bases identical to TRBD1. The CDR3 length is 14 residues. V lost 1 base to trimming and J lost 5 bases; unmatched junction nucleotides: 3. Per the germline V gene, CDR1 is SGHNT and CDR2 is YENEEA. In nucleotides, the CDR3 is TGTGCCAGCAGCTTAGTACAGGGGGACGAGACCCAGTACTTC. Amino acid sequence: CASSLVQGDETQYF.

The chain employs TRBV5-6 and TRBJ1-2; D not resolved. The CDR3 has 14 residues. V lost 2 bases, J lost 6 bases, and 14 bases lay in between. Looked up from germline, CDR1 is SGHDT and CDR2 is YYEEEE. CDR3 residues: CASSFDSGINGYTF. DNA for the CDR3: TGTGCCAGCAGCTTCGATTCGGGAATAAATGGCTACACCTTC.

This rearrangement joins TRBV6-5 to TRBJ1-5; 7 nucleotides align to TRBD1. V was clipped by 6 bases and J by 8 bases; unmatched bases: 10. The germline CDR1 and CDR2 sequences are MNHEY and SVGAGI. CDR3 length: 14 residues. In DNA form, the CDR3 reads TGTGCCAGCAGGGGGACAGCCTCCGGGGAGCCCCAGCATTTT. Translated: CASRGTASGEPQHF.

V is TRBV11-2 and J is TRBJ2-7; perhaps TRBD1 as D (5 bases). V lost 3 bases to trimming and J lost 3 bases, with 18 bases between them. CDR3 length: 16 residues. Germline assignment: CDR1 SGHAT and CDR2 FQNNGV. In DNA form, the CDR3 reads TGTGCCAGCAGCTTCACCCAAGGGGCAAAGTTCTACGAGCAGTACTTC. Amino acids: CASSFTQGAKFYEQYF.

The rearrangement joins TRBV5-1 to TRBJ2-7, with TRBD1 matching over 7 bases. The CDR3 totals 14 residues. Trimming took 4 bases from V and 3 from J; bases not matched to a gene: 7. In germline, CDR1 is SGHRS, CDR2 YFSETQ. Written as DNA, the CDR3 is TGCGCCAGCAGCCCCAGTGGGGACAGCTACGAGCAGTACTTC. As protein: CASSPSGDSYEQYF.

The chain carries TRBV4-1 and TRBJ2-7; 9 bases map to TRBD2. The CDR3 is 17 residues long. V dropped 1 base and J dropped 6; count of bases not matched to a gene: 13. Germline CDR1 reads MGHRA; CDR2 reads YSYEKL. The CDR3, as DNA: TGCGCCAGCAGCCAAGGGAGGATAGCGGGAGTTGTGGGCGAGCAGTACTTC. Translation gives CASSQGRIAGVVGEQYF.